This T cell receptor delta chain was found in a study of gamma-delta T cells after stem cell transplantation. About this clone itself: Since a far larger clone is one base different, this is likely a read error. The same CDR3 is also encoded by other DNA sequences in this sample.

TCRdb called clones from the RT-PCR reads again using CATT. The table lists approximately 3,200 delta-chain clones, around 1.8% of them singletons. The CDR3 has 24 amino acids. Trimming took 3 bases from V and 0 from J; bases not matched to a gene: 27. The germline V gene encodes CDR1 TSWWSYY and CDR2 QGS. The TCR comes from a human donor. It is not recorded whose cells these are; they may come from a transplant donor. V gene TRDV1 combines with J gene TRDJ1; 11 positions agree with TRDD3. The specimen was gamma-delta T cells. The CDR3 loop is CALGERHLPQLRWGIRLYTDKLIF. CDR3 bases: TGTGCTCTTGGGGAGCGCCACCTACCCCAACTACGATGGGGGATACGCTTGTACACCGATAAACTCATCTTT.